This T cell receptor beta chain came from a study of radiation and T cells in renal cell carcinoma. General study results and limits: Top tumor clonotypes rose in blood 2 weeks post-radiation, then contracted.

Described time point: baseline pretreatment blood. Treatment denoted: 15 Gy SBRT to primary tumor, nephrectomy 4 weeks later. TCRdb's table, derived via immunoSEQ multiplex PCR, lists solely in-frame clones and lacks some. The repertoire holds about 150,000 clones, with about 88% as singletons. To note about this clone: The antigen remains undetermined.

This specimen consisted of blood, obtained from a patient whose treatment included radiotherapy and nephrectomy. The TCR sequence derives from a woman in her 70s with renal cell carcinoma.

CDR3 DNA: TGTGCCTGGACGGCCAGGGGGGGACCTAACAATGAGCAGTTCTTC. Translated, it gives CAWTARGGPNNEQFF. V and J are TRBV30 and TRBJ2-1; D may be TRBD1 or TRBD2 (7 bases each). CDR3 size: 15 residues. Germline assignment: CDR1 GTSNPN and CDR2 SVGIG (reference sequence). V was pared by 4 bases and J by 5 bases, with 18 bases between.